Listed below are T cell receptor beta chains from one sample, sequenced in a study of blood T cell repertoires in COVID-19. The data were produced by immunoSEQ multiplex PCR, yet TCRdb's version contains in-frame clones alone and is incomplete. The sample holds under 100,000 clones, about 87% seen once. Sample: peripheral blood. The receptors stem from a human donor in a cohort sampled during active COVID-19. CDR3s include the opening cysteine and the closing phenylalanine or tryptophan. A D gene is named only where the DNA matches it firmly. Part of the rows lack a size; the others show once, few, many or a class for expanded clones.

clone_size	j_call	d_call	v_call	cdr3_aa	cdr3_nt
.	TRBJ2-2	.	TRBV11-3	CASSPGMGSNTGELFF	TGTGCCAGCAGCCCCGGTATGGGCTCGAACACCGGGGAGCTGTTTTTT
.	TRBJ2-1	.	TRBV2	CASFTREQFF	TGTGCCAGCTTTACTCGGGAGCAGTTCTTC
.	TRBJ1-4	TRBD1	TRBV18	CASSRGQFNEKLFF	TGTGCCAGCTCGAGGGGACAGTTTAATGAAAAACTGTTTTTT
.	TRBJ1-2	TRBD1	TRBV18	CASSPINIFGQGSYGYTF	TGTGCCAGCTCGCCAATAAACATTTTTGGACAGGGCTCCTATGGCTACACCTTC
.	TRBJ2-1	.	TRBV29-1	CSGLPRANEQFF	TGCAGCGGACTTCCCAGGGCCAATGAGCAGTTCTTC
.	TRBJ1-2	TRBD1	TRBV2	CASSVQGADGYTF	TGTGCCAGCAGTGTACAGGGGGCGGATGGCTACACCTTC
.	TRBJ2-7	.	TRBV27	CASSLYGGPYEQYF	TGTGCCAGCAGTCTATACGGGGGGCCCTACGAGCAGTACTTC
.	TRBJ1-5	TRBD1	TRBV7-2	CASSTGQGSNQPQHF	TGTGCCAGCAGCACCGGACAGGGAAGCAATCAGCCCCAGCATTTT
.	TRBJ2-7	.	TRBV2	CASSDRQSSYEQYF	TGTGCCAGCAGTGACCGACAGAGCTCCTACGAGCAGTACTTC
.	TRBJ2-5	TRBD1	TRBV3-1/TRBV3-2	CASSQDPDRAETQYF	TGTGCCAGCAGCCAAGATCCTGACAGGGCGGAGACCCAGTACTTC
.	TRBJ2-7	TRBD1	TRBV14	CASSQAGTGVWSQYF	TGTGCCAGCAGCCAAGCAGGGACAGGGGTTTGGTCGCAGTACTTC
few	TRBJ2-7	.	TRBV3-1/TRBV3-2	CASSQDLTNTYEQYF	TGTGCCAGCAGCCAAGATTTGACAAATACCTACGAGCAGTACTTC
.	TRBJ2-2	.	TRBV27	CASSFWGKDTGELFF	TGTGCCAGCAGTTTTTGGGGCAAGGACACCGGGGAGCTGTTTTTT
once	TRBJ2-2	TRBD1	TRBV4-1	CASSQDFGTGLAGELFF	TGCGCCAGCAGCCAAGACTTCGGGACAGGGCTCGCCGGGGAGCTGTTTTTT
few	TRBJ2-7	.	TRBV3-1/TRBV3-2	CASSQDLTVREQYF	TGTGCCAGCAGCCAAGATCTTACGGTTCGCGAGCAGTACTTC
.	TRBJ1-2	.	TRBV12-5	CASGLVSYYGYTF	TGTGCTAGTGGTTTGGTATCTTACTATGGCTACACCTTC
.	TRBJ1-3	.	TRBV6-5	CASTPGGSGNTIYF	TGTGCCAGCACCCCGGGAGGCTCTGGAAACACCATATATTTT
.	TRBJ2-1	.	TRBV5-6	CASSLESGGNEQFF	TGTGCCAGCAGCTTGGAAAGTGGGGGGAATGAGCAGTTCTTC
.	TRBJ1-3	TRBD1	TRBV3-1/TRBV3-2	CASSRQGGISGNTIYF	TGTGCCAGCAGTAGACAGGGGGGTATCTCTGGAAACACCATATATTTT
.	TRBJ1-6	TRBD1	TRBV19	CASTAGTDNSPLHF	TGTGCCAGTACCGCCGGGACAGATAATTCACCCCTCCACTTT
.	TRBJ2-2	TRBD2	TRBV30	CAWRGLADTGELFF	TGTGCCTGGAGAGGGCTAGCGGACACCGGGGAGCTGTTTTTT
.	TRBJ2-5	TRBD1	TRBV11-2	CASSPGQGAGETQYF	TGTGCCAGCAGCCCAGGACAGGGGGCAGGGGAGACCCAGTACTTC
.	TRBJ2-5	TRBD2	TRBV27	CASSLSTDGLAGEETQYF	TGTGCCAGCAGTTTATCTACAGATGGACTAGCGGGGGAAGAGACCCAGTACTTC
.	TRBJ2-6	TRBD2	TRBV4-3	CASSHAGGPLGGANVLTF	TGCGCCAGCAGCCATGCGGGGGGGCCTTTAGGTGGGGCCAACGTCCTGACTTTC
.	TRBJ1-2	TRBD1	TRBV7-9	CASSSGTGWNYGYTF	TGTGCCAGCAGCAGCGGGACAGGGTGGAACTATGGCTACACCTTC
.	TRBJ2-5	.	TRBV4-3	CASSPTAHRGGETQYF	TGCGCCAGCAGCCCAACCGCACACAGGGGAGGAGAGACCCAGTACTTC
.	TRBJ1-6	.	TRBV20-1	CSASATGYRSYNSPLHF	TGCAGTGCTAGTGCTACAGGGTACCGCTCCTATAATTCACCCCTCCACTTT
.	TRBJ2-2	TRBD1	TRBV30	CAWSPGQGTTGELFF	TGTGCCTGGAGTCCGGGACAGGGGACCACCGGGGAGCTGTTTTTT
.	TRBJ1-1	.	TRBV30	CAWSFPGSGTVRNTEAFF	TGTGCCTGGAGTTTTCCGGGGAGCGGTACGGTGCGAAACACTGAAGCTTTCTTT
.	TRBJ2-3	.	TRBV5-1	CASSYLAISTDTQYF	TGCGCCAGCAGCTATCTCGCGATTAGCACAGATACGCAGTATTTT
.	TRBJ1-3	.	TRBV11-2	CASSAPTGAGNTIYF	TGTGCCAGCAGCGCGCCAACAGGCGCTGGAAACACCATATATTTT
once	TRBJ2-1	.	TRBV28	CASRELDSSSYNEQFF	TGTGCCAGCCGTGAACTGGACAGTAGCTCCTACAATGAGCAGTTCTTC